This T cell receptor (beta chain) was identified during a study of blood T cell repertoires in COVID-19. About the study: Researchers got acute and convalescent COVID-19 samples from the United States, Italy and Spain.

Measured with immunoSEQ multiplex PCR; TCRdb has only the in-frame clones, and not every one. The sample carries some 95,000 clones, more than 85% recorded once. Trimming cost V 1 base and J 4 bases; bases outside gene matches: 9. The CDR3 runs to 17 residues. CDR1 and CDR2 from the germline V gene are MNHEY and SVGEGT. Sequencing used peripheral blood. V and J are TRBV6-2 or TRBV6-3 and TRBJ2-5; 10 bases align to TRBD1. The sequence was obtained from a human donor with active COVID-19. The donor label of this sample is uncertain. CDR3 DNA sequence: TGTGCCAGCAGTTACTTAGGGACAGGGGTTTCGCGAGAGACCCAGTACTTC. It yields the protein CASSYLGTGVSRETQYF.